The 6 T cell receptor beta chains below come from one sample, sequenced in a study of cytomegalovirus exposure and HLA in healthy donors. The PCR made use of 60 Vbeta and 13 Jbeta primers. Method: immunoSEQ multiplex PCR; TCRdb's copy keeps in-frame clones and lacks some. The profile shows roughly 120,000 clones, approximately 15% of them singletons. Sequences were obtained from PBMCs. The receptors stem from a woman under 30 in good health and CMV-seronegative.

The V and J genes are TRBV7-9 and TRBJ1-2; D possibly corresponds to TRBD1 (6 bases). Germline V gene data show CDR1 as SEHNR and CDR2 as FQNEAQ (reference sequence). V gave up 3 bases and J gave up 7 bases, with 15 bases separating them. This CDR3 contains 14 residues. CDR3 sequence (DNA): TGTGCCAGCAGCTTTGCCGCAGGGGCCTCTGGCTACACCTTC. Translating it yields CASSFAAGASGYTF.

This clone was detected a few times. The chain is built from TRBV5-1 and TRBJ2-1; no definite D call. CDR1 is SGHRS and CDR2 is YFSETQ in the germline V gene. Trimming cost V 2 bases and J 8 bases, with 14 bases left between them. The CDR3 spans 14 residues. The DNA of the CDR3 is TGCGCCAGCAGCTTAGTCCATGCCGAGGATGAGCAGTTCTTC. Translation gives CASSLVHAEDEQFF.

The chain has TRBV5-1 and TRBJ2-2; possible D gene TRBD2, 6 bases. V lost 0 bases and J 3 bases, leaving 12 bases between the germline ends. There are 16 residues in the CDR3. Germline V gene data show CDR1 as SGHRS and CDR2 as YFSETQ. In DNA, the CDR3 is TGCGCCAGCAGCTTGGGGAGGGGCTGGGACACCGGGGAGCTGTTTTTT. Translated, it gives CASSLGRGWDTGELFF.

The genes are TRBV6-1 and TRBJ1-4; D is possibly TRBD1 (6 bases). Trimming removed 1 base from V and 8 bases from J, with 14 bases in between. Germline CDR1 MNHNS, CDR2 SASEGT. This CDR3 spans 15 amino acids. DNA for the CDR3: TGTGCCAGCAGTGAAGGGGGGGGCGGGTACGAAAAACTGTTTTTT. This gives the protein CASSEGGGGYEKLFF.

CDR3 DNA: TGCGCCAGCAGCTTCCCCTCAGGGGACGAGCAGTACTTC. This sequence encodes CASSFPSGDEQYF. J is TRBJ2-7 and V is TRBV5-1, with D perhaps matching TRBD1 (6 bases). Germline V CDR1 and CDR2: SGHRS, YFSETQ. The V end lost 2 bases, the J end lost 5 bases, and 11 bases lay between the germline ends. This CDR3 is 13 amino acids long.

The chain employs TRBV7-2 and TRBJ1-5; D not resolved. Germline CDR1 is SGHTA and CDR2 is FQGNSA. Trimming pared 6 bases from V and 5 bases from J, leaving 11 bases between. The CDR3 sequence is 13 residues long. The CDR3 sequence is CASSLGPDQPQHF. The CDR3 DNA reads as TGTGCCAGCAGTTTGGGCCCGGATCAGCCCCAGCATTTT.